Below, 8 T cell receptor beta chains from the same sample are listed, as sequenced in a study of blood T cell repertoires in COVID-19. Method: immunoSEQ multiplex PCR; TCRdb's copy keeps in-frame clones and lacks some. The table has roughly 150,000 clones, less than 90% seen once; the top ten hold more than 2%. What was sequenced was peripheral blood. These receptors were taken from a woman in her seventies with acute or convalescent COVID-19.

V is TRBV13 and J is TRBJ2-1; TRBD1 agrees at 12 bases. CDR1 PRHDT and CDR2 FYEKMQ come from the germline V gene (reference sequence). V shed 4 bases, J shed 7 bases, and the junction held 2 bases outside the gene matches. CDR3 size: 14 residues. CDR3 DNA sequence: TGTGCCAGCAGCTCGGGACAGGGGGCGAATGAGCAGTTCTTC. This encodes CASSSGQGANEQFF.

The chain uses TRBV27 and TRBJ2-3, with 9 bases lining up with TRBD2. The CDR3 is 16 amino acids. Germline V gene data show CDR1 as MNHEY and CDR2 as SMNVEV (reference sequence). V lost 5 bases, J lost 8 bases, and 14 bases stayed unmatched. CDR3 sequence reads: CASSSGTSWKGGTQYF. CDR3 coding DNA: TGTGCCAGCAGTAGCGGGACTAGCTGGAAGGGTGGTACGCAGTATTTT.

This clone has more than one count but fewer than ten. The chain employs TRBV9 and TRBJ2-1; 10 bases align to TRBD2. CDR1 and CDR2 from the germline V gene are SGDLS and YYNGEE. The CDR3 runs to 16 residues. Trimming removed 4 bases from V and 6 bases from J; junction bases left unmatched: 10. CDR3 bases: TGTGCCAGCAGCCCTCTACGCAGCGGGGGGGCCAATGAGCAGTTCTTC. This sequence encodes CASSPLRSGGANEQFF. Filled out from reference TRBV9 and TRBJ2-1, the complete variable domain reads DSGVTQTPKHLITATGQRVTLRCSPRSGDLSVYWYQQSLDQGLQFLIQYYNGEERAKGNILERFSAQQFPDLHSELNLSSLELGDSALYFCASSPLRSGGANEQFFGPGTRLTVL.

The chain links TRBV2 to TRBJ1-1; D is ambiguous. CDR1 is SNHLY, CDR2 FYNNEI, per germline. V lost 3 bases and J 11 bases, leaving 13 bases between the germline ends. The CDR3 totals 12 residues. The chain's CDR3 is CASSEVGSGAFF. CDR3 nucleotide sequence: TGTGCCAGCAGTGAGGTCGGCAGCGGCGCTTTCTTT.

This clone has a handful of counts. The chain links TRBV27 to TRBJ1-2, with D perhaps matching TRBD1 (5 bases). The V gene's germline CDR1 is MNHEY and CDR2 SMNVEV (reference sequence). V was clipped by 5 bases and J by 3 bases, with 10 bases between them. The CDR3 length is 13 residues. The CDR3 DNA is TGTGCCAGCAGTACACGACAGTACTATGGCTACACCTTC. This sequence encodes CASSTRQYYGYTF.

This clone was recorded once. The chain carries TRBV30 and TRBJ1-2, with D maybe TRBD1 (5 bases). The germline V gene encodes CDR1 GTSNPN and CDR2 SVGIG (reference sequence). The CDR3 extends over 14 amino acids. Trimming stripped 3 bases from V and 0 bases from J, with 11 bases between. CDR3 coding DNA: TGTGCCTGGAGGAGGGGAGGAGCTAACTATGGCTACACCTTC. It translates to CAWRRGGANYGYTF. The complete variable domain, with remaining parts taken from reference TRBV30 and TRBJ1-2, reads SQTIHQWPATLVQPVGSPLSLECTVEGTSNPNLYWYRQAAGRGLQLLFYSVGIGQISSEVPQNLSASRPQDRQFILSSKKLLLSDSGFYLCAWRRGGANYGYTFGSGTRLTVV.

The chain carries TRBV6-1 and TRBJ1-5; D uncertain. The CDR3 spans 15 residues. V dropped 3 bases and J dropped 3 bases, with 12 bases sitting between them. In germline, CDR1 is MNHNS, CDR2 SASEGT. The CDR3 spells CASSDQGGFNQPQHF. CDR3 coding DNA: TGTGCCAGCAGTGATCAAGGCGGATTCAATCAGCCCCAGCATTTT.

This chain uses TRBV6-2 or TRBV6-3 with TRBJ2-3; 9 bases line up with TRBD2. The CDR3 consists of 19 residues. Germline V CDR1 and CDR2: MNHEY, SVGEGT. The V gene end was trimmed by 0 bases and the J gene end by 0 bases; junction bases not matched to a gene: 10. The CDR3 loop is CASSYSGSGGSPSTDTQYF. In nucleotides, the CDR3 is TGTGCCAGCAGTTACTCGGGGAGCGGGGGGTCCCCTAGCACAGATACGCAGTATTTT.